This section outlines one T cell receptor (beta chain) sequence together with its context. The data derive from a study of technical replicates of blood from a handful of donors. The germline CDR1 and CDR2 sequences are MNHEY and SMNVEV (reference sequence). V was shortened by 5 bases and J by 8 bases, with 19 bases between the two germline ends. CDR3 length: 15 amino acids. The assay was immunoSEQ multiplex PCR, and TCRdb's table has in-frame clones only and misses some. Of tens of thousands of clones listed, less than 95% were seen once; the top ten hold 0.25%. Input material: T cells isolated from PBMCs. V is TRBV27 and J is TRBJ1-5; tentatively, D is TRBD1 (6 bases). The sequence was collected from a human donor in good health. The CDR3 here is CASSALGGAWEPQHF. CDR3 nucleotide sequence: TGTGCCAGCAGTGCCTTGGGGGGGGCCTGGGAGCCCCAGCATTTT.